A selection of T cell receptor beta chains follows, all from one sample in a study of Ad26.COV2.S vaccination and SARS-CoV-2 variants. Generated by immunoSEQ multiplex PCR, the TCRdb table keeps only in-frame clones and is missing some. The table records roughly 420,000 clones, roughly 90% of them present only once. Source: peripheral blood, taken in a trial of Ad26.COV2.S vaccine versus placebo. The source is a person between 18 and 60 years old who received the Ad26.COV2.S COVID-19 vaccine or a placebo. The CDR3 runs from the conserved cysteine through the conserved F or W. D genes are given only for firm matches.

cdr3_nt	cdr3_aa	d_call	v_call	j_call
TGTGCCAGTAGTATCATCAGGGATCCGGGAAATCAGCCCCAGCATTTT	CASSIIRDPGNQPQHF	-	TRBV19	TRBJ1-5
TGTGCCAGCAGCGTAGGACAGGGGGGCGGTGAAGCTTTCTTT	CASSVGQGGGEAFF	TRBD1	TRBV9	TRBJ1-1
TGCGCCAGCAGCTTGGTTACTAGCTGGGGCACAGATACGCAGTATTTT	CASSLVTSWGTDTQYF	-	TRBV5-1	TRBJ2-3
TGTGCCAGCTCTAATATAGCGGGGGAGATTTACAATGAGCAGTTCTTC	CASSNIAGEIYNEQFF	TRBD2	TRBV18	TRBJ2-1
TGTGCCAGCAGTGCTTCGGGAGAGCAGTACTTC	CASSASGEQYF	-	TRBV25-1	TRBJ2-7
TGTGCCAGCAGCTTAGGCGATCTTACCCGGGGAGAGACCCAGTACTTC	CASSLGDLTRGETQYF	-	TRBV7-3	TRBJ2-5
TGCGCCAGCAGCCAAGACGGACAGGGGGTTACCGGGGAGCTGTTTTTT	CASSQDGQGVTGELFF	TRBD1	TRBV4-1	TRBJ2-2
TGCGCCAGCAGTGGGACAGTAACCTACAATGAGCAGTTCTTC	CASSGTVTYNEQFF	TRBD1	TRBV5-1	TRBJ2-1
TGTGCCAGCAGCGATTCAGGGGGGCCCGGGGAGCTGTTTTTT	CASSDSGGPGELFF	-	TRBV9	TRBJ2-2
TGTGCCAGCAGTTACGGGGGGGCAAGGGCGGGGCATGGGACTTGTGGGCCGCAAAACATTCAGTACTTC	CASSYGGARAGHGTCGPQNIQYF	-	TRBV6-7	TRBJ2-4
TGTGCCAGCACGGAATGGGGGGGTCACTATGGCTACACCTTC	CASTEWGGHYGYTF	-	TRBV9	TRBJ1-2
TGTGCCAGCAGCATGGACAGCGACACTGAAGCTTTCTTT	CASSMDSDTEAFF	-	TRBV11-3	TRBJ1-1
TGTGCCAGCAGTTATTCCTATGAACAGGGGGCCACTGAAGCTTTCTTT	CASSYSYEQGATEAFF	TRBD1	TRBV6-6	TRBJ1-1
TGCGCCAGCAGCCAAGAAGGGGGTAGCAATCAGCCCCAGCATTTT	CASSQEGGSNQPQHF	-	TRBV4-1	TRBJ1-5
TGTGCCAGCAGCTTAGGTCCCAGATTAACCTACGAGCAGTACTTC	CASSLGPRLTYEQYF	-	TRBV11-2	TRBJ2-7
TGCAGCGCCCGAACCGCCGGGACTCGCACAGATACGCAGTATTTT	CSARTAGTRTDTQYF	-	TRBV29-1	TRBJ2-3
TGTGCCAGCAGCTTTGGGACTAGCGGTGGGGAGCAGTACTTC	CASSFGTSGGEQYF	TRBD2	TRBV5-4	TRBJ2-7